The subject of this entry is one TCR beta chain. As yet, its antigen is unknown. This sample was included in a study of regulatory T cells in long-lasting Graves disease. Points from the study as a whole: Not thyroid tissue but only peripheral blood was studied.

The ends lost 6 bases at V and 1 base at J; junction bases unmatched: 6. CDR3 length equals 16 residues. The V gene's germline CDR1 is SEHNR and CDR2 FQNEAQ (reference sequence). Arm-PCR of CDR3 regions and iRepertoire HTBI primers were used to build TCR beta libraries. TCRdb independently ran MiXCR on the multiplex PCR reads; one entry per CDR3 protein. The repertoire includes about 660,000 distinct CDR3 sequences, around 30% of them detected once, and 40% to 50% sits in the top ten. This sample's time point: persistent/refractory GD, antithyroid drugs over 5 years with positive TRAb. PBMC-extracted RNA yielded the TCR library.

This TCR came from a female donor with Graves disease. The material sequenced was peripheral blood mononuclear cells (PBMCs), taken when the disease was refractory, from a patient treated with antithyroid drugs. V usage is TRBV7-9 and J usage is TRBJ2-2; 9 bases agree with TRBD1. The CDR3 here is CASRSHRGLNTGELFF. CDR3 in DNA: TGTGCCAGCAGGTCCCACAGGGGGCTGAACACCGGGGAGCTGTTTTTT.